This T cell receptor (beta chain) was found in a study of blood T cell repertoires in COVID-19. For the study at large: Sites across the United States, Italy and Spain contributed samples from acute and convalescent COVID-19.

In the original analysis: From reference gene primer amplification, estimates of nucleated cell counts were derived. Using immunoSEQ multiplex PCR, the repertoire was profiled, and TCRdb retains in-frame clones only, with some absent. That table furnishes V, J and clone size, whereas the DNA furnished D and trimming. The table records approximately 150,000 clones, less than 80% of them present only once. Germline-derived CDR1 and CDR2 are KGHSH and LQKENI. There are 13 residues in the CDR3. J was trimmed by 2 bases and V by 8 bases; bases with no gene match: 5. This TCR was recovered from a woman aged 70-85 years in a cohort exposed to, infected with or recovered from COVID-19 (not recorded which). The V and J genes are TRBV18 and TRBJ1-1, with 7 bases aligning to TRBD1. Sequencing was performed on PBMCs or T cells enriched from blood (not recorded which). CDR3 residues: CASAGGSNTEAFF. CDR3 sequence (DNA): TGTGCCAGCGCAGGGGGGAGTAACACTGAAGCTTTCTTT.